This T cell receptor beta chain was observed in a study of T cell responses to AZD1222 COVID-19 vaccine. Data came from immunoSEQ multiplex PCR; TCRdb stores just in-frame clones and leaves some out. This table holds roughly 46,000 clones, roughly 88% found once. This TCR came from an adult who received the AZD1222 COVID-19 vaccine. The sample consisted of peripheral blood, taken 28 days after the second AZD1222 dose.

Here the CDR3 reads CASSAAPGTVPYEQYF. CDR3 nucleotides: TGTGCCAGCAGCGCAGCCCCCGGGACAGTCCCCTACGAGCAGTACTTC. The chain employs TRBV9 and TRBJ2-7, with 7 bases matching TRBD1. Trimming cost V 3 bases and J 2 bases; bases outside gene matches: 11. CDR1 and CDR2 (germline): SGDLS, YYNGEE. The CDR3 extends over 16 amino acids.